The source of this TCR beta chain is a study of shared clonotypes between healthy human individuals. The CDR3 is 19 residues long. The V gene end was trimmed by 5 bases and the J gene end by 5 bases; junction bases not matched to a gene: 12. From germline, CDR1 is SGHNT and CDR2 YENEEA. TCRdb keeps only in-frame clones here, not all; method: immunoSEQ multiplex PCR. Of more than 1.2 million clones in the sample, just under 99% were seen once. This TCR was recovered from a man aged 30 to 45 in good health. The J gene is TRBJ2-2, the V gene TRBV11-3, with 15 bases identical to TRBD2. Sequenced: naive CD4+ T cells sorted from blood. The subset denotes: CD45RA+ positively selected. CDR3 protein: CASSPRTSGRALGTGELFF. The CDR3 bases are TGTGCCAGCAGCCCGCGGACTAGCGGGAGGGCCCTAGGGACCGGGGAGCTGTTTTTT.